These 29 T cell receptor beta chains were all obtained from the same sample, sequenced in a study of CD8+ T cells in alopecia areata. Documented treatment: oral pan-JAK inhibitor, 5-10 mg twice daily. As the sequencing template, cDNA was produced by extracting RNA and reverse transcribing it. Sequencing used immunoSEQ multiplex PCR; TCRdb keeps in-frame clones, though not all of them. The sample has under 250,000 clones; roughly three fifths are singletons. The sequencing here drew on CD4+ T cells sorted from blood, taken at roughly week 45, from a patient treated with tofacitinib. Receptor source: a human donor with alopecia areata.

The V gene is TRBV5-1, the J gene TRBJ1-1, with D unresolved. Deletions cut 0 bases from V and 3 bases from J, with 6 bases between. The length of the CDR3 is 13 residues. Germline CDR1 reads SGHRS; CDR2 reads YFSETQ. CDR3 bases: TGCGCCAGCAGCTTGGTGACTGACACTGAAGCTTTCTTT. This translates into CASSLVTDTEAFF.

The J gene is TRBJ1-2, the V gene TRBV7-2, with TRBD1 matching over 7 bases. With 9 bases clipped from V and 3 bases from J, the junction kept 7 bases outside the gene matches. The germline gives CDR1 SGHTA, CDR2 FQGNSA. CDR3 length: 13 residues. The CDR3 region is CARRDSFYYGYTF. CDR3 nucleotide sequence: TGTGCCAGAAGGGACAGTTTCTACTATGGCTACACCTTC.

This clone ranks as medium-sized. The chain couples TRBV10-3 to TRBJ2-6; D remains unclear. Trimming stripped 0 bases from V and 0 bases from J, with 3 bases between. This CDR3 region has 15 residues. CDR1 and CDR2 from the germline V gene are ENHRY and SYGVKD. The CDR3: CAISESSSGANVLTF. The CDR3 bases are TGTGCCATCAGTGAGTCGAGCTCTGGGGCCAACGTCCTGACTTTC.

The chain links TRBV29-1 to TRBJ2-2; either TRBD1 or TRBD2 may fit D (6 bases each). The CDR3 is 14 amino acids. Germline CDR1 SQVTM, CDR2 ANQGSEA. V was shortened by 3 bases and J by 4 bases, with 12 bases between the two germline ends. The CDR3 DNA sequence: TGCAGCGTTGATAGGGGGGTGAGCACCGGGGAGCTGTTTTTT. Its protein is CSVDRGVSTGELFF.

The chain recombines TRBV13 with TRBJ1-2; D not resolved. CDR1 and CDR2 from the germline V gene are PRHDT and FYEKMQ (reference sequence). The V and J ends lost 5 bases and 2 bases respectively, with 12 bases between them. The CDR3 sequence is 14 residues long. The CDR3 DNA reads as TGTGCCAGCAGCCTTCGCACAGTAAACTATGGCTACACCTTC. It translates to CASSLRTVNYGYTF.

This clone was recorded a few times. This rearrangement joins TRBV19 to TRBJ1-4; D gene uncertain. The CDR3 length is 17 residues. The V end lost 4 bases, the J end lost 0 bases, and 15 bases lay between the germline ends. CDR1 is LNHDA and CDR2 is SQIVND in the germline V gene (reference sequence). This chain's CDR3 is CASSTRMGFATNEKLFF. The CDR3 DNA reads as TGTGCCAGTAGTACCCGAATGGGTTTCGCAACTAATGAAAAACTGTTTTTT.

This clone was observed at least ten times. The chain recombines TRBV6-4 with TRBJ2-2, with a possible D match to TRBD2 (6 bases). V lost 3 bases and J 4 bases, leaving 12 bases between the germline ends. CDR3 size: 15 residues. Germline lookup yields CDR1 MRHNA and CDR2 SNTAGT. The CDR3 DNA reads TGTGCCAGCAGTGAAAGGGCGGGATCCACCGGGGAGCTGTTTTTT. Translated: CASSERAGSTGELFF.

This clone was detected a few times. Here the CDR3 DNA reads TGTGCCAGCAGCGACAGGGCGAGTAACTATGGCTACACCTTC. It encodes CASSDRASNYGYTF. The V gene is TRBV27, the J gene TRBJ1-2, with 7 bases fitting TRBD1. CDR1 and CDR2 (germline): MNHEY, SMNVEV (reference sequence). CDR3 length: 14 amino acids. V trimming: 6 bases; J trimming: 1 base; junction bases outside the gene matches: 5.

CDR3 protein: CASSPPQARRGSGANVLTF. The CDR3 DNA follows: TGTGCCAGCTCACCACCTCAGGCCCGAAGGGGCTCTGGGGCCAACGTCCTGACTTTC. The chain links TRBV18 to TRBJ2-6; possible D gene TRBD1, 5 bases. CDR1 and CDR2 from the germline V gene are KGHSH and LQKENI. Trimming stripped 0 bases from V and 0 bases from J, with 15 bases between. The CDR3 runs to 19 residues.

This chain joins TRBV25-1 and TRBJ2-3; D call uncertain. The length of the CDR3 is 13 residues. Trimming stripped 2 bases from V and 4 bases from J, with 7 bases between. Germline-derived CDR1 and CDR2 are MGHDK and SYGVNS. In DNA, the CDR3 is TGTGCCAGCAGTGAAAGTGTCGCAGATACGCAGTATTTT. It is translated as CASSESVADTQYF.

The chain recombines TRBV18 with TRBJ1-1, with 7 bases that match TRBD1. The germline V gene has CDR1 KGHSH and CDR2 LQKENI. V shed 5 bases and J 4 bases; nucleotides not matched to a gene: 4. The CDR3 loop spans 13 amino acids. The CDR3 reads CASSVDRATEAFF. CDR3 coding DNA: TGTGCCAGCTCAGTCGACAGGGCCACTGAAGCTTTCTTT.

The chain links TRBV18 to TRBJ2-3; 9 nucleotides match TRBD1. Per germline, CDR1 KGHSH and CDR2 LQKENI. The CDR3 length is 14 residues. The V and J ends lost 1 base and 4 bases, in that order; junction bases with no gene match: 0. The CDR3 loop reads CASSPRTGADTQYF. The CDR3 DNA reads TGTGCCAGCTCACCACGGACAGGGGCAGATACGCAGTATTTT.

The chain carries TRBV30 and TRBJ1-4; the D gene is possibly TRBD1 (5 bases). V lost 1 base and J lost 8, with 5 bases in between. CDR1 is GTSNPN and CDR2 is SVGIG in the germline V gene (reference sequence). The CDR3 is 11 residues long. For the CDR3, the DNA is TGTGCCTGGAGTGCAGGGGAAAAACTGTTTTTT. As protein: CAWSAGEKLFF.

The chain is built from TRBV7-2 and TRBJ2-7, with a weak D call TRBD2 (5 bases). Looked up from germline, CDR1 is SGHTA and CDR2 is FQGNSA. The CDR3 totals 14 residues. V lost 5 bases and J lost 0, with 11 bases in between. CDR3 in DNA: TGTGCCAGCAGCCCGGACTCTAGCTCCTACGAGCAGTACTTC. Its protein product is CASSPDSSSYEQYF.

This clone is a singleton in its sample. The CDR3 loop reads CAWGRGVQETQYF. For the CDR3, the DNA is TGTGCCTGGGGGAGGGGAGTCCAAGAGACCCAGTACTTC. This chain connects TRBV30 to TRBJ2-5, with 7 positions matching TRBD2. This CDR3 is 13 amino acids long. Looked up from germline, CDR1 is GTSNPN and CDR2 is SVGIG (reference sequence). Germline trimming cut 5 bases from V and 1 base from J; bases unmatched to any gene: 4.

V usage is TRBV15 and J usage is TRBJ2-7, with D maybe TRBD2 (5 bases). This CDR3 comprises 14 residues. Germline CDR1 is LNHNV and CDR2 is YYDKDF (reference sequence). Trimming removed 0 bases at V and 11 bases at J, with 17 bases between. This CDR3 reads CATSRDRAAVGEYF. The CDR3, as DNA: TGTGCCACCAGCAGAGATAGGGCGGCGGTCGGGGAGTACTTC.

The rearrangement joins TRBV29-1 to TRBJ2-1, with D possibly matching TRBD1 (6 bases). The CDR3 is 15 amino acids. In germline, CDR1 is SQVTM, CDR2 ANQGSEA. Trimming cost V 3 bases and J 4 bases, with 16 bases left between them. DNA for the CDR3: TGCAGCGTTGATGGGTCTACGGGGACATACAATGAGCAGTTCTTC. Translated, it gives CSVDGSTGTYNEQFF.

The rearrangement uses TRBV10-3 and TRBJ1-6; D is unclear. V shed 7 bases and J shed 6 bases, with 10 bases lying between them. The CDR3 loop spans 13 amino acids. The germline V gene encodes CDR1 ENHRY and CDR2 SYGVKD. The CDR3 reads CAITSFANSPLHF. The CDR3 DNA reads TGTGCCATCACCAGCTTCGCTAATTCACCCCTCCACTTT.

The chain has TRBV10-1 and TRBJ2-3; D may be TRBD1 or TRBD2 (6 bases each). The CDR3 covers 15 residues. V was shortened by 5 bases and J by 0 bases, with 12 bases between the two germline ends. CDR1 WNHNN and CDR2 SYGVQD come from the germline V gene (reference sequence). The CDR3 nucleotides read TGCGCCAGCAGTTCGGGGGCCCACAGCACAGATACGCAGTATTTT. This codes for CASSSGAHSTDTQYF.

This clone was counted a few times. This sequence joins TRBV25-1 and TRBJ2-2; D unclear. V lost 7 bases to trimming and J lost 7 bases, with 13 bases between them. Looked up from germline, CDR1 is MGHDK and CDR2 is SYGVNS. The CDR3 covers 13 residues. CDR3 loop: CASMGTVIGELFF. CDR3 nucleotides: TGTGCCAGCATGGGTACAGTGATCGGGGAGCTGTTTTTT.

Only a few counts were recorded for this clone. The V call is TRBV29-1, the J call TRBJ2-7; 7 nucleotides align to TRBD2. Germline CDR1 and CDR2: SQVTM and ANQGSEA. Trimming cost V 2 bases and J 2 bases; bases outside gene matches: 9. The length of the CDR3 is 15 residues. CDR3 DNA sequence: TGCAGCGTTGAACCCGGCCGGGGAGGGACCTACGAGCAGTACTTC. Its protein product is CSVEPGRGGTYEQYF.

In DNA form, the CDR3 reads TGTGCTGCGGCCACCGGCGGGCGAGAGCAGTACTTC. This gives the protein CAAATGGREQYF. The rearrangement uses TRBV2 and TRBJ2-7; TRBD2 is a possible D gene (5 bases). The CDR3 is made up of 12 amino acids. Germline V gene data show CDR1 as SNHLY and CDR2 as FYNNEI.

The CDR3 DNA sequence: TGTGCCAGCAGTTCAGGACAGAGGTATCAGCCCCAGCATTTT. This translates into CASSSGQRYQPQHF. V gene TRBV27 combines with J gene TRBJ1-5; D perhaps matches TRBD1 (6 bases). The V end was cut by 4 bases, the J end by 5 bases, with 12 bases between. The CDR3 totals 14 residues. Germline loops: CDR1 MNHEY, CDR2 SMNVEV (reference sequence).

The J gene is TRBJ1-4, the V gene TRBV11-2; 8 bases map to TRBD1. The germline CDR1 and CDR2 sequences are SGHAT and FQNNGV. Trimming removed 4 bases from V and 7 bases from J; junction bases left unmatched: 8. This CDR3 spans 15 amino acids. The CDR3 sequence: CASSSSGGRGEKLFF. In nucleotides, the CDR3 is TGTGCCAGCAGCTCATCAGGGGGCAGAGGTGAAAAACTGTTTTTT.

This chain connects TRBV29-1 to TRBJ2-7, with 11 bases fitting TRBD1. The trim removed 0 bases at V and 3 bases at J, leaving 4 bases unmatched. CDR1 and CDR2 from the germline V gene are SQVTM and ANQGSEA. This CDR3 spans 15 amino acids. The CDR3 is CSVEDRDRGNYEQYF. CDR3 nucleotides: TGCAGCGTTGAAGATCGGGACAGGGGGAACTACGAGCAGTACTTC.

This clone has only a few counts. The chain couples TRBV4-1 to TRBJ1-5, with D hard to call. Germline V gene data show CDR1 as MGHRA and CDR2 as YSYEKL. This CDR3 contains 14 residues. V lost 0 bases and J 7 bases, leaving 10 bases between the germline ends. CDR3 DNA sequence: TGCGCCAGCAGCCAAGAGGCAGGTGTCCAGCCCCAGCATTTT. Its translation is CASSQEAGVQPQHF.

Remarks on this clone: The identical CDR3 is also encoded by other nucleotide sequences in the sample. This chain links TRBV7-3 with TRBJ2-2; D gene ambiguous. Deletions cut 5 bases from V and 3 bases from J, with 4 bases between. CDR3 size: 12 residues. CDR1 is SGHTA, CDR2 FQGTGA, per germline. The DNA of the CDR3 is TGTGCCAGCAGCCCCGACACCGGGGAGCTGTTTTTT. Protein: CASSPDTGELFF.

CDR3 nucleotides: TGTGCCAGCAGCTTGCTGGGCAGAACCTACGAGCAGTACTTC. This sequence encodes CASSLLGRTYEQYF. V and J are TRBV5-6 and TRBJ2-7; D uncertain. The V end lost 1 base, the J end lost 2 bases, and 10 bases lay between the germline ends. This CDR3 is 14 amino acids long. From germline, CDR1 is SGHDT and CDR2 YYEEEE.

The chain links TRBV4-2 to TRBJ2-3; 8 bases line up with TRBD1. This CDR3 contains 15 residues. Per the germline V gene, CDR1 is LGHNA and CDR2 is YNFKEQ. Germline trimming cut 1 base from V and 4 bases from J; bases unmatched to any gene: 4. The CDR3 loop is CASSQGQGSADTQYF. In DNA form, the CDR3 reads TGTGCCAGCAGCCAAGGACAGGGGAGCGCAGATACGCAGTATTTT.